This TCR beta chain appears in the sequencing data of a study of blood T cell repertoires in COVID-19. In the study overall: The cDNA or gDNA used as material had been derived from T cells, B-cell-depleted T cells, or PBMCs.

In the study's own analysis: Amplification of reference gene primers provided the estimated nucleated cell counts. Produced via immunoSEQ multiplex PCR; TCRdb's table is partial and in-frame only. V and J calls and clone size follow that table, whereas D and trimming were derived from the DNA. The sample includes about 120,000 clones, 86% of them seen just once. Trimming left V 5 bases short and J 5 bases short, with 15 bases between. From germline, CDR1 is MNHEY and CDR2 SVGEGT. The CDR3 is 14 residues long. The sample taken for sequencing was peripheral blood. The chain combines TRBV6-2 or TRBV6-3 with TRBJ1-1; a weak D match, TRBD1 (5 bases). The source is a woman between 70 and 85 years old with COVID-19, enrolled during active disease. The DNA for the CDR3 is TGTGCCAGCAGTAGGGGCCTGATGGGAACTGAAGCTTTCTTT. Its translation: CASSRGLMGTEAFF.